The 17 T cell receptor beta chains reported below all come from one sample, sequenced in a study of T cells in Graves' hyperthyroidism and ophthalmopathy. Researchers took RNA transcripts and amplified the TCR beta CDR3 regions from them. HTBI primers were used for first-round RT-PCR of the TCR CDR3. TCRdb re-called the multiplex PCR reads with MiXCR, one entry per CDR3 protein. This sample yields 490,000 or so distinct CDR3 sequences, of which 15% to 20% are seen a single time; over 45% belongs to the top ten. The sample consisted of blood. The receptors come from a man aged 40-49 years with Graves' ophthalmopathy.

Many counts were recorded for this clonotype. The J gene is TRBJ2-5, the V gene TRBV20-1, with 12 bases fitting TRBD2. Germline V lookup: CDR1 DFQATT, CDR2 SNEGSKA (reference sequence). The junction had 8 bases not matched to a gene; V was cut back by 4 bases and J by 5 bases. The CDR3 sequence is 15 residues long. CDR3 nucleotides: TGCAGTGCTACCGGACTAGCGGGGTTTGGTGAGACCCAGTACTTC. Translation gives CSATGLAGFGETQYF.

This clonotype came up many times. V and J are TRBV30 and TRBJ2-7; D is unclear. V gave up 0 bases and J gave up 3 bases, with 9 bases separating them. Germline V gene sequence: CDR1 GTSNPN, CDR2 SVGIG (reference sequence). The CDR3 covers 13 residues. The DNA for the CDR3 is TGTGCCTGGAGTGTACGGTGGAGCTACGAGCAGTACTTC. It translates to CAWSVRWSYEQYF.

This clonotype has at least ten counts. The chain has TRBV5-8 and TRBJ2-5; 7 bases fit TRBD1. The CDR3 has 15 residues. Germline V gene data show CDR1 as SGHTS and CDR2 as YDEGEE. V lost 0 bases, J lost 4 bases, and 6 bases stayed unmatched. The CDR3 region is CASSLDRGRGETQYF. The CDR3 nucleotides read TGTGCCAGCAGCTTGGACAGGGGACGGGGAGAGACCCAGTACTTC.

This clonotype showed up just once. A much larger clone sits a single nucleotide away, making a read error possible. As the CDR3 is not closed by the conserved phenylalanine or tryptophan, this likely results from a read error. The chain joins TRBV2 to TRBJ2-1; 8 nucleotides match TRBD2. The germline gives CDR1 SNHLY, CDR2 FYNNEI. CDR3 size: 15 residues. V gave up 5 bases and J gave up 5 bases; unmatched junction bases: 8. CDR3 coding DNA: TGTGCCAGCAGTAAAATGAAGGGACTAGACAATGAGCAGTTCCTC. This translates into CASSKMKGLDNEQFL.

This clonotype has only a few counts. This chain uses TRBV10-3 with TRBJ2-7; 8 bases are shared with TRBD2. The CDR3 extends over 13 amino acids. Germline assignment: CDR1 ENHRY and CDR2 SYGVKD. J was trimmed by 6 bases and V by 7 bases; bases with no gene match: 8. This chain's CDR3 is CAITEREPGEQYF. The DNA of the CDR3 is TGTGCCATCACCGAGCGGGAGCCGGGCGAGCAGTACTTC.

This clonotype was seen many times. The chain carries TRBV7-8 and TRBJ1-1, with a possible D match to TRBD1 (6 bases). From germline, CDR1 is SGHVS and CDR2 FQNEAQ. Trimming took off 5 bases at V and 1 base at J, with 11 bases between the two ends. This CDR3 is built from 14 residues. This chain's CDR3 is CASSKTGANTEAFF. CDR3 coding DNA: TGTGCCAGCAGCAAGACAGGTGCGAACACTGAAGCTTTCTTT.

Worth noting for this clonotype: One end of the junction varies from germline; a read error may be responsible. This chain links TRBV5-1 with TRBJ2-3, with 9 bases matching TRBD1. Germline V gene sequence: CDR1 SGHRS, CDR2 YFSETQ. The CDR3 extends over 15 amino acids. CDR3 sequence (DNA): TGTGCCAGCAGCCGTTTTGGACAGGGGTCAGATACGCAGTATTTT. It is translated as CASSRFGQGSDTQYF.

This clonotype was seen a few times. The chain is built from TRBV7-9 and TRBJ2-1; D ambiguous. Trimming took off 5 bases at V and 7 bases at J, with 9 bases between the two ends. The germline CDR1 and CDR2 sequences are SEHNR and FQNEAQ (reference sequence). The CDR3 totals 12 residues. The CDR3 nucleotides read TGTGCCAGCAGCGATCGGGCGAATGAGCAGTTCTTC. It translates to CASSDRANEQFF.

This clonotype showed up many times. The V and J genes are TRBV30 and TRBJ1-1; perhaps TRBD1 as D (5 bases). V was shortened by 1 base and J by 2 bases, with 8 bases between the two germline ends. The CDR3 has 13 residues. Germline-derived CDR1 and CDR2 are GTSNPN and SVGIG (reference sequence). CDR3 sequence (DNA): TGTGCCTGGAGTGCAGGGATTAACACTGAAGCTTTCTTT. Protein sequence: CAWSAGINTEAFF. The complete variable domain, with remaining parts taken from reference TRBV30 and TRBJ1-1, reads SQTIHQWPATLVQPVGSPLSLECTVEGTSNPNLYWYRQAAGRGLQLLFYSVGIGQISSEVPQNLSASRPQDRQFILSSKKLLLSDSGFYLCAWSAGINTEAFFGQGTRLTVV.

J is TRBJ2-1 and V is TRBV3-1; the D gene is possibly TRBD1 (7 bases). Trimming left V 6 bases short and J 7 bases short, with 19 bases between. The germline V gene encodes CDR1 LGHDT and CDR2 YNNKEL (reference sequence). This CDR3 is 15 amino acids long. The CDR3 spells CASRRPGGLWNEQFF. CDR3 bases: TGTGCCAGCAGGCGTCCAGGGGGACTTTGGAATGAGCAGTTCTTC.

About this clonotype: The germline gene is not matched at one end of the junction; a read error may be the cause. This rearrangement joins TRBV7-7 to TRBJ1-1; D ambiguous. Looked up from germline, CDR1 is SSHAT and CDR2 is FNYEAQ (reference sequence). The CDR3 totals 13 residues. This chain's CDR3 is CASSARKNTEAFF. As DNA, the CDR3 is TGTGCTAGCAGCGCAAGAAAGAACACTGAAGCTTTCTTT.

This chain uses TRBV20-1 with TRBJ1-5; D gene uncertain. The CDR3 is 13 residues long. V lost 7 bases, J lost 3 bases, and 13 bases lay in between. Germline values: CDR1 DFQATT, CDR2 SNEGSKA (reference sequence). The CDR3 nucleotides are TGCAGTGTCGCCGGAGAGCTCAATCAGCCCCAGCATTTT. Amino acids: CSVAGELNQPQHF.

This clonotype has more than one count but fewer than ten. The J gene is TRBJ2-7, the V gene TRBV7-6; D possibly uses TRBD1 or TRBD2 (6 bases each). The CDR3 is 15 amino acids. V gave up 5 bases and J gave up 1 base, with 15 bases separating them. Germline loops: CDR1 SGHVS, CDR2 FNYEAQ. The CDR3 reads CASSPVRGASYEQYF. The CDR3 DNA sequence: TGTGCCAGCAGCCCAGTAAGGGGGGCTTCCTACGAGCAGTACTTC.

This clonotype was counted many times. This sequence joins TRBV10-3 and TRBJ1-1; D perhaps matches TRBD1 (6 bases). This CDR3 is 13 amino acids long. Germline V gene sequence: CDR1 ENHRY, CDR2 SYGVKD. Trimming cost V 3 bases and J 4 bases, with 9 bases left between them. The CDR3 sequence: CAISDQGSTEAFF. The CDR3 bases are TGTGCCATCAGTGATCAGGGGAGCACTGAAGCTTTCTTT.

A few counts support this clonotype. The genes are TRBV2 and TRBJ2-5; D may correspond to TRBD1 or TRBD2 (5 bases each). V was shortened by 10 bases and J by 5 bases, with 8 bases between the two germline ends. Germline V lookup: CDR1 SNHLY, CDR2 FYNNEI. CDR3 length: 10 residues. The CDR3 sequence: CATEGETQYF. In DNA, the CDR3 is TGTGCCACTGAGGGGGAGACCCAGTACTTC.

This clonotype was recorded many times. The V and J genes are TRBV30 and TRBJ2-5; D may be TRBD2 (6 bases). Looked up from germline, CDR1 is GTSNPN and CDR2 is SVGIG (reference sequence). Trimming shortened V by 7 bases and J by 5 bases, and 17 bases separated the two germline ends. This CDR3 is built from 13 residues. CDR3 nucleotide sequence: TGTGCCTTTCTCCCGGCGGGGAAGGAGACCCAGTACTTC. Translation: CAFLPAGKETQYF.

This rearrangement joins TRBV7-9 to TRBJ1-3; unclear D gene. This CDR3 contains 15 residues. V lost 1 base, J lost 1 base, and 8 bases lay in between. The germline CDR1 and CDR2 sequences are SEHNR and FQNEAQ (reference sequence). CDR3: CASSLESRSGNTIYF. In nucleotides, the CDR3 is TGTGCCAGCAGCTTAGAGAGCAGGTCTGGAAACACCATATATTTT.